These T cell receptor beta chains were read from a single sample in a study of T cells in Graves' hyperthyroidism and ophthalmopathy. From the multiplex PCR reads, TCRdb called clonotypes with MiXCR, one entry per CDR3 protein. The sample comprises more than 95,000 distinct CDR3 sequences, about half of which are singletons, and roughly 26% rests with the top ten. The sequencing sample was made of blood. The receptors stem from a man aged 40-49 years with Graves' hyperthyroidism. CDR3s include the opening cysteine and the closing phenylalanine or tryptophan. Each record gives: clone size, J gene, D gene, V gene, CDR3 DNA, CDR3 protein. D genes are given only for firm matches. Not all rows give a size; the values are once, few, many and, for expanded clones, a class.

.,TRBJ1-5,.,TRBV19,TGTGCCAGTAGTATTTCCCACGGGACGGTGCAAGAGACCCAGCATTTT,CASSISHGTVQETQHF
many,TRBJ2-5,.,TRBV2,TGTGCCAGCAGCGATGAGACCCAGTACTTC,CASSDETQYF
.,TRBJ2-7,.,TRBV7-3,TGTGCCAGCAGCTTAGTTTCGGGGTTCGAGCAGTACTTC,CASSLVSGFEQYF
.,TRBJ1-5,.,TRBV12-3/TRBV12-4,TGTGCCAGCAGTCTTGGGGATTTT,CASSLGDF
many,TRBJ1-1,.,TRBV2,TGTGCCAGCTCGGTTACAATGAACACTGAAGCTTTCTTT,CASSVTMNTEAFF
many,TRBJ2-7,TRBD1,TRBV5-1,TGCGCCAGCAGCTTGGGGCCAGGGGGCGAGTACGAGCAGTACTTC,CASSLGPGGEYEQYF
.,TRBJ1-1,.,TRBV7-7,TGTGCTAGCAGCCCAGGGTCCGTGGCCACTGAAGCTTTCTTT,CASSPGSVATEAFF
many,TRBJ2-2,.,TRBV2,TGTGCCAGCAGTGAAGTTGGGAAAGGGCCGGGCACCGGGGAGCTGTTTTTT,CASSEVGKGPGTGELFF
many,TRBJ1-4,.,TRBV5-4,TGTGCCAGCAGCTTGCACGGGTCGATCGGTCAAGAAAAACTGTTTTTT,CASSLHGSIGQEKLFF
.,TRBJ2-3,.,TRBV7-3,TGTGCCAGCAGCGTTGAAAAGGGACACCTCGCCACAGATACGCAGTATTTT,CASSVEKGHLATDTQYF
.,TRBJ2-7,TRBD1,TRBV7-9,TGTGCCAGCGCTACCGGGACAGGGTACGAGCAGTACTTC,CASATGTGYEQYF
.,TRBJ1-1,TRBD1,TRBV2,TGTGCTAGGTCGGGACAGGGAAGTATGGCTTTCTTT,CARSGQGSMAFF
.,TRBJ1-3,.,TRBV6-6,TGTGCCAGCAGTCTACCACAAAGCTCTGGAAACACCATATATTTT,CASSLPQSSGNTIYF
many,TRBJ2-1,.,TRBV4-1,TGCGCCAGCAGCCAAGATCCCCGGCGCCCCAGCTCCTACAATGAGCAGTTCTTC,CASSQDPRRPSSYNEQFF